Each of the 23 T cell receptor beta chains below was sequenced from the same sample in a study of T cell responses to AZD1222 COVID-19 vaccine (dated by TCRdb to the early 2020s). In the paper's terms, the time point label means: baseline before first vaccination. The sample's treatment or condition label is to be understood as: meningococcal conjugate vaccine given as trial control. The library was made by the immunoSEQ multiplex PCR assay. TCRdb holds this immuneACCESS table with in-frame rearrangements only. Some clones are missing; in checked studies, unresolved V genes explain under half, and the rest has no known cause. This sample comprises roughly 200,000 clones, around 93% of them detected only once. The ten biggest clones cover around 1% of the sample. Source: peripheral blood, taken on day 0 of MenACWY control vaccination. The receptors come from an adult in good health.

V gene TRBV19 combines with J gene TRBJ2-1, with a possible D match to TRBD2 (6 bases). Germline V gene sequence: CDR1 LNHDA, CDR2 SQIVND (reference sequence). Trimming removed 1 base at V and 2 bases at J, with 21 bases between. This CDR3 is built from 19 residues. The CDR3 DNA sequence: TGTGCCAGTAGTATAGCGTCGGGGGAGGCACTATCCACCTACAATGAGCAGTTCTTC. Translation: CASSIASGEALSTYNEQFF. Full variable domain (remainder filled in from reference TRBV19 and TRBJ2-1): DGGITQSPKYLFRKEGQNVTLSCEQNLNHDAMYWYRQDPGQGLRLIYYSQIVNDFQKGDIAEGYSVSREKKESFPLTVTSAQKNPTAFYLCASSIASGEALSTYNEQFFGPGTRLTVL.

This rearrangement joins TRBV2 to TRBJ1-4; D unresolved. V gave up 7 bases and J gave up 7 bases, with 16 bases separating them. The CDR3 extends over 14 amino acids. Germline CDR1 is SNHLY and CDR2 is FYNNEI. The DNA of the CDR3 is TGTGCCAGCACCGCTCGGGTAGTGGGTGAAAAACTGTTTTTT. Its translation: CASTARVVGEKLFF.

V usage is TRBV27 and J usage is TRBJ1-2; D may be TRBD1 (5 bases). Per the germline V gene, CDR1 is MNHEY and CDR2 is SMNVEV (reference sequence). V lost 9 bases to trimming and J lost 4 bases, with 12 bases between them. CDR3 length equals 12 residues. For the CDR3, the DNA is TGTGCCAGAAGAGGGGATCCCTATGGCTACACCTTC. This encodes CARRGDPYGYTF.

J is TRBJ1-3 and V is TRBV5-5; tentative D call: TRBD1 (6 bases). V was cut by 4 bases and J by 0 bases, with 11 bases left in between. From germline, CDR1 is SGHKS and CDR2 YYEKEE (reference sequence). This CDR3 region has 15 residues. The CDR3 reads CASSPTGTSGNTIYF. CDR3 nucleotides: TGTGCCAGCAGCCCGACAGGAACCTCTGGAAACACCATATATTTT.

This sequence joins TRBV18 and TRBJ1-5; D possibly corresponds to TRBD1 (6 bases). The germline CDR1 and CDR2 sequences are KGHSH and LQKENI. This CDR3 contains 14 residues. V was pared by 6 bases and J by 6 bases, with 15 bases between. The CDR3 DNA is TGTGCCAGCTCGCCAAACAGGGAGACTCAGCCCCAGCATTTT. It yields the protein CASSPNRETQPQHF. Complete variable domain (other parts from reference TRBV18 and TRBJ1-5): NAGVMQNPRHLVRRRGQEARLRCSPMKGHSHVYWYRQLPEEGLKFMVYLQKENIIDESGMPKERFSAEFPKEGPSILRIQQVVRGDSAAYFCASSPNRETQPQHFGDGTRLSIL.

This clone came up once. CDR3 protein: CASSTGTGVNSPLHF. The CDR3 coding sequence is TGTGCCAGTAGTACTGGGACAGGGGTTAATTCACCCCTCCACTTT. The chain recombines TRBV19 with TRBJ1-6; 10 bases fit TRBD1. CDR3 size: 15 residues. J gave up 6 bases and V 4 bases, and 3 bases lay outside the gene matches. Germline-derived CDR1 and CDR2 are LNHDA and SQIVND (reference sequence).

The gene calls are TRBV5-1 and TRBJ1-1; D is perhaps TRBD1 (6 bases). From germline, CDR1 is SGHRS and CDR2 YFSETQ. Between the trimmed V and J ends, which lost 3 bases and 1 base, there was a span of 16 bases. The CDR3 sequence is 16 residues long. The CDR3 protein is CASSSERGVPNTEAFF. DNA of the CDR3: TGCGCCAGCAGCTCAGAAAGGGGGGTCCCGAACACTGAAGCTTTCTTT.

The chain links TRBV19 to TRBJ2-3, with TRBD2 identical over 9 bases. This CDR3 contains 15 residues. V shed 2 bases, J shed 5 bases, and the junction held 5 bases outside the gene matches. Germline assignment: CDR1 LNHDA and CDR2 SQIVND (reference sequence). The CDR3 DNA is TGTGCCAGTAGTATATCCCTAGCGGGGTTAGATACGCAGTATTTT. It translates to CASSISLAGLDTQYF.

The chain links TRBV13 to TRBJ1-2, with unresolved D. This CDR3 is 13 amino acids long. Deletions cut 2 bases from V and 2 bases from J, with 6 bases between. Germline values: CDR1 PRHDT, CDR2 FYEKMQ (reference sequence). The CDR3 nucleotides read TGTGCCAGCAGCTTACACGGGAACTATGGCTACACCTTC. Its translation is CASSLHGNYGYTF.

The rearrangement joins TRBV27 to TRBJ1-5; D is unresolved. Trimming took off 5 bases at V and 3 bases at J, with 14 bases between the two ends. Germline V lookup: CDR1 MNHEY, CDR2 SMNVEV (reference sequence). This CDR3 is 15 amino acids long. CDR3 amino acids: CASSPWGRFNQPQHF. The CDR3 DNA follows: TGTGCCAGCAGTCCTTGGGGTAGATTCAATCAGCCCCAGCATTTT.

This sequence joins TRBV20-1 and TRBJ1-2; no firm D call. This CDR3 is built from 11 residues. Germline CDR1 reads DFQATT; CDR2 reads SNEGSKA (reference sequence). CDR3 sequence reads: CRSPSIYGYTF. The CDR3 nucleotides are TGCCGAAGCCCTTCCATCTATGGCTACACCTTC.

The gene calls are TRBV6-5 and TRBJ1-5; 11 bases are shared with TRBD1. The CDR3 runs 15 residues. V was pared by 6 bases and J by 8 bases, with 9 bases of the junction left unmatched. Germline V CDR1 and CDR2: MNHEY, SVGAGI. CDR3 in DNA: TGTGCCAGCAGCTCAGGACAGGGGGCGATTGAGCCCCAGCATTTT. It specifies CASSSGQGAIEPQHF.

J is TRBJ1-2 and V is TRBV5-4; D remains ambiguous. The V gene's germline CDR1 is SGHNT and CDR2 YYREEE (reference sequence). Trimming took 3 bases from V and 8 from J, leaving 14 bases between them. The CDR3 is 13 residues long. CDR3 bases: TGTGCCAGCAGCTCTGAAGGGTTGAGGGGCTACACCTTC. This translates into CASSSEGLRGYTF.

This clone appeared once. The genes are TRBV7-2 and TRBJ1-3, with D uncertain. Germline V CDR1 and CDR2: SGHTA, FQGNSA. CDR3 size: 18 residues. V was clipped by 2 bases and J by 4 bases, with 21 bases between them. The CDR3 nucleotides read TGTGCCAGCAGCTTAATAAGTCCAGTCAATTTGGCGGGAAACACCATATATTTT. It yields the protein CASSLISPVNLAGNTIYF.

J is TRBJ2-6 and V is TRBV4-1; D is ambiguous. The CDR3 totals 15 residues. Germline lookup yields CDR1 MGHRA and CDR2 YSYEKL. V lost 1 base to trimming and J lost 4 bases, with 8 bases between them. DNA of the CDR3: TGCGCCAGCAGCCAAGGACATTCGGGGGCCAACGTCCTGACTTTC. Translation: CASSQGHSGANVLTF.

The chain employs TRBV18 and TRBJ1-5; 7 positions agree with TRBD1. This CDR3 is 15 amino acids long. The V and J ends lost 3 bases and 6 bases, in that order; junction bases with no gene match: 8. Per germline, CDR1 KGHSH and CDR2 LQKENI. CDR3 in amino acids: CASSPMRGGGQPQHF. The CDR3 DNA reads as TGTGCCAGCTCACCCATGCGAGGGGGCGGTCAGCCCCAGCATTTT.

The DNA of the CDR3 is TGCGCCAGCAGCTTGGAAGCGACAGGGAACACTGAAGCTTTCTTT. Translation gives CASSLEATGNTEAFF. This chain connects TRBV5-1 to TRBJ1-1, with TRBD1 as a possible D gene (6 bases). V shed 0 bases and J shed 1 base, with 10 bases lying between them. Germline CDR1 and CDR2: SGHRS and YFSETQ. This CDR3 comprises 15 residues. Full variable domain (rest looked up from reference TRBV5-1 and TRBJ1-1): KAGVTQTPRYLIKTRGQQVTLSCSPISGHRSVSWYQQTPGQGLQFLFEYFSETQRNKGNFPGRFSGRQFSNSRSEMNVSTLELGDSALYLCASSLEATGNTEAFFGQGTRLTVV.

The chain links TRBV12-3 or TRBV12-4 to TRBJ2-1, with D possibly called TRBD1 or TRBD2 (5 bases each). The CDR3 is 11 amino acids. V lost 6 bases, J lost 15 bases, and 15 bases lay in between. Written as DNA, the CDR3 is TGTGCCAGCAGGTACCGGGACGTCCTGTTCTTC. It yields the protein CASRYRDVLFF.

The rearrangement joins TRBV10-3 to TRBJ1-3, with unresolved D. With 2 bases removed from V and 2 bases from J, the gap between germline ends came to 7 bases. The germline CDR1 and CDR2 sequences are ENHRY and SYGVKD. The CDR3 spans 14 residues. As DNA, the CDR3 is TGTGCCATCAGTGAGAAGGGTGCTGGAAACACCATATATTTT. This codes for CAISEKGAGNTIYF.

This chain uses TRBV18 with TRBJ2-7; 8 nucleotides match TRBD1. Germline lookup yields CDR1 KGHSH and CDR2 LQKENI. The CDR3 extends over 14 amino acids. Trimming removed 6 bases from V and 3 bases from J; junction bases left unmatched: 7. The CDR3 is CASSATGGSYEQYF. DNA of the CDR3: TGTGCCAGCTCCGCAACAGGGGGAAGCTACGAGCAGTACTTC. Full variable domain (rest looked up from reference TRBV18 and TRBJ2-7): NAGVMQNPRHLVRRRGQEARLRCSPMKGHSHVYWYRQLPEEGLKFMVYLQKENIIDESGMPKERFSAEFPKEGPSILRIQQVVRGDSAAYFCASSATGGSYEQYFGPGTRLTVT.

The V and J genes are TRBV28 and TRBJ1-6; 8 bases fit TRBD1. The CDR3 runs to 15 residues. Germline loops: CDR1 MDHEN, CDR2 SYDVKM. V lost 8 bases, J lost 4 bases, and 7 bases stayed unmatched. Here the CDR3 reads CASGDRGGYNSPLHF. CDR3 nucleotides: TGTGCCAGCGGTGACAGGGGAGGATATAATTCACCCCTCCACTTT.

This chain connects TRBV12-5 to TRBJ2-1; weak D call: TRBD1 (5 bases). V shed 0 bases and J shed 7 bases, with 16 bases lying between them. The CDR3 extends over 16 amino acids. Germline V gene data show CDR1 as LGHNT and CDR2 as FRNRAP. Written as DNA, the CDR3 is TGTGCTAGTGGTTTGGTACTCGGCAGGGTAGGAAATGAGCAGTTCTTC. Its translation is CASGLVLGRVGNEQFF.

V and J are TRBV12-3 or TRBV12-4 and TRBJ1-2; D unclear. V dropped 5 bases and J dropped 5 bases, with 12 bases sitting between them. The CDR3 has 13 amino acids. CDR3 in amino acids: CASSPDVMYGYTF. CDR3 nucleotides: TGTGCCAGCAGTCCGGACGTGATGTATGGCTACACCTTC.